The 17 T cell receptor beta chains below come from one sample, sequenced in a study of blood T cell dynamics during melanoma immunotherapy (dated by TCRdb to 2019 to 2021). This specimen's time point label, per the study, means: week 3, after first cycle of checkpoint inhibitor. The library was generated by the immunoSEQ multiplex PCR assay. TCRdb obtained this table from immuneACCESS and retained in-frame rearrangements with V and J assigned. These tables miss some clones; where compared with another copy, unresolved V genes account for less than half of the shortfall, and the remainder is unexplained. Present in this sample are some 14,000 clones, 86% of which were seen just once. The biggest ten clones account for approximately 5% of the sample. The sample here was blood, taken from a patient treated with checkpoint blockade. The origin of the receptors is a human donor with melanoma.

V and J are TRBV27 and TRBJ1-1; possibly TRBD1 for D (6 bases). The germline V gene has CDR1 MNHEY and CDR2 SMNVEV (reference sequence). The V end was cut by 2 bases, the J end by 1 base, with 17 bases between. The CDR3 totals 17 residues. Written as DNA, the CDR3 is TGTGCCAGCAGTTTAGCGGGGGCCCTTCAAGGGAACACTGAAGCTTTCTTT. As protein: CASSLAGALQGNTEAFF.

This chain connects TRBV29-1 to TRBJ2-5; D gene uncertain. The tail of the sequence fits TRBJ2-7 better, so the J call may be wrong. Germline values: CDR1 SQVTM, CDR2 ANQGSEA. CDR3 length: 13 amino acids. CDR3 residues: CSALTQKTYEQYF. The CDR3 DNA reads TGCAGCGCTCTCACACAAAAAACCTACGAGCAGTACTTC.

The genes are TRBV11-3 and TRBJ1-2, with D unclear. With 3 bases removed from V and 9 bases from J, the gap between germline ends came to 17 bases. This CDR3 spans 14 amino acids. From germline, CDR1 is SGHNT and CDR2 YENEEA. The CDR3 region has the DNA TGTGCCAGCAGCTTGCGCGGACGGTGGGATAGCTACACCTTC. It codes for CASSLRGRWDSYTF.

CDR3 DNA sequence: TGCAGCACTCCAAGGGGAAACACCATATATTTT. It codes for CSTPRGNTIYF. V gene TRBV20-1 combines with J gene TRBJ1-3, with D uncertain. From germline, CDR1 is DFQATT and CDR2 SNEGSKA (reference sequence). The CDR3 consists of 11 residues.

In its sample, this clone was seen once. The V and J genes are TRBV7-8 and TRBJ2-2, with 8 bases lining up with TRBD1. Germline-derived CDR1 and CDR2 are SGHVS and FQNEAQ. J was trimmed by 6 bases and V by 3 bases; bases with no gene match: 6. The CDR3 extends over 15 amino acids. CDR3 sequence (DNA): TGTGCCAGCAGCTTTTTACAGGGGGAAGCCGGGGAGCTGTTTTTT. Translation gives CASSFLQGEAGELFF.

The DNA of the CDR3 is TGCGCCAGCAGCCTTGAAGCTAGTCGCACAGATACGCAGTATTTT. It specifies CASSLEASRTDTQYF. The chain links TRBV4-1 to TRBJ2-3; D is unclear. CDR3 size: 15 residues. Germline CDR1 reads MGHRA; CDR2 reads YSYEKL. Between the trimmed V and J ends, which lost 4 bases and 1 base, there was a span of 12 bases.

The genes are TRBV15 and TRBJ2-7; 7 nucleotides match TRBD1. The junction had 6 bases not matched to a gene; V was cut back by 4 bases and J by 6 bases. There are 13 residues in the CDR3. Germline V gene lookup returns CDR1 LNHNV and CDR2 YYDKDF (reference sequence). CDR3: CATSKDRAGEQYF. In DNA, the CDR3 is TGTGCCACCAGCAAAGACAGGGCGGGCGAGCAGTACTTC. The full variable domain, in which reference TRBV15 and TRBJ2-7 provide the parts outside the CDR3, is DAMVIQNPRYQVTQFGKPVTLSCSQTLNHNVMYWYQQKSSQAPKLLFHYYDKDFNNEADTPDNFQSRRPNTSFCFLDIRSPGLGDTAMYLCATSKDRAGEQYFGPGTRLTVT.

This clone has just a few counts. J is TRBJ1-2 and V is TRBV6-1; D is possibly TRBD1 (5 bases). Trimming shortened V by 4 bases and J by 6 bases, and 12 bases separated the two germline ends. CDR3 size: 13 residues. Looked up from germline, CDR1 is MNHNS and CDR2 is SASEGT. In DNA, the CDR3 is TGTGCCAGCAGTGCAGGGCCGCTCGATGGCTACACCTTC. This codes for CASSAGPLDGYTF.

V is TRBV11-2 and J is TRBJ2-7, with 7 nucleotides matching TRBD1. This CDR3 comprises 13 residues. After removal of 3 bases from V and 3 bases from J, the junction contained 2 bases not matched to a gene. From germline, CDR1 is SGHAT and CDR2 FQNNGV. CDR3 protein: CASSFGTDYEQYF. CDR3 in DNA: TGTGCCAGCAGCTTTGGGACAGACTACGAGCAGTACTTC.

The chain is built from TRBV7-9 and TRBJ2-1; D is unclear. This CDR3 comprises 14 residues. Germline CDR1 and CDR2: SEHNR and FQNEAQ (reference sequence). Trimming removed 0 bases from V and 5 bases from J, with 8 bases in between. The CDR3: CASSLAARHNEQFF. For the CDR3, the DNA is TGTGCCAGCAGCTTAGCGGCCAGACACAATGAGCAGTTCTTC.

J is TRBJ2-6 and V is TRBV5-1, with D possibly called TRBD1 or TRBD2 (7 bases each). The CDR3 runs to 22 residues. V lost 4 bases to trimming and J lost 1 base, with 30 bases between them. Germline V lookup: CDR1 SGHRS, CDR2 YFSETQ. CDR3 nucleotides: TGCGCCAGCAGCGCTGAAGGTTCAGTCAGGGGGGGCTTGGAATCTGGGGCCAACGTCCTGACTTTC. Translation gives CASSAEGSVRGGLESGANVLTF.

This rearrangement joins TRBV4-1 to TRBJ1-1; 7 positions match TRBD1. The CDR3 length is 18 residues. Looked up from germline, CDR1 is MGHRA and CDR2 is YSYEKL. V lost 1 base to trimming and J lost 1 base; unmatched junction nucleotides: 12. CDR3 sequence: CASSQALGGAGSNTEAFF. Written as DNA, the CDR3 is TGCGCCAGCAGCCAAGCCTTAGGGGGCGCAGGCTCGAACACTGAAGCTTTCTTT.

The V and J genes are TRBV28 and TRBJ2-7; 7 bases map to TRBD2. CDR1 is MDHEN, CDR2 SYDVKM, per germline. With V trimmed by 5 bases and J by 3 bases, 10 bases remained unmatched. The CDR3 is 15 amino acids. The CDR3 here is CASSDQAGSGYEQYF. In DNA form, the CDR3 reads TGTGCCAGCAGTGACCAAGCGGGATCCGGCTACGAGCAGTACTTC.

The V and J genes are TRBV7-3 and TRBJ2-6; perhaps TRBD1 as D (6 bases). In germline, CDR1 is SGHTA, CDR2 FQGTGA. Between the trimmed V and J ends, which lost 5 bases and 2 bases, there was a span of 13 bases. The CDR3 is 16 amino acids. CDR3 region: CASSPGASAGANVLTF. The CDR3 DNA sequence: TGTGCCAGCAGCCCAGGGGCGAGCGCTGGGGCCAACGTCCTGACTTTC.

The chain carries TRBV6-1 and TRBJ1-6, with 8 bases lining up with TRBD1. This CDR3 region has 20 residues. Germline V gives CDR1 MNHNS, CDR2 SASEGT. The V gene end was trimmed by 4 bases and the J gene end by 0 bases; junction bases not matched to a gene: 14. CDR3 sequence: CASSADRGSVLSSYNSPLHF. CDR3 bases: TGTGCCAGCAGTGCTGACAGGGGCTCGGTTCTGAGCTCCTATAATTCACCCCTCCACTTT.

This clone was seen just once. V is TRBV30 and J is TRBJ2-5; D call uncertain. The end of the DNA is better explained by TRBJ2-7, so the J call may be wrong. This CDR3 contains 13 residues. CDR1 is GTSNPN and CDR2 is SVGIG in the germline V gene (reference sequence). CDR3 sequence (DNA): TGTGCCTGGAGGGGCCGGAACTCCTACGAGCAGTACTTC. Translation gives CAWRGRNSYEQYF.

The CDR3 DNA reads TGTGCCAGCAGCTTATTTAGGCTAGCGGGAGGGCCGGATGAGCAGTTCTTC. Protein: CASSLFRLAGGPDEQFF. The V and J genes are TRBV7-9 and TRBJ2-1; TRBD2 aligns across 12 bases. In germline, CDR1 is SEHNR, CDR2 FQNEAQ (reference sequence). Trimming cost V 2 bases and J 8 bases; bases outside gene matches: 10. The CDR3 length is 17 residues. The variable domain in full, completed from reference TRBV7-9 and TRBJ2-1, reads DTGVSQNPRHKITKRGQNVTFRCDPISEHNRLYWYRQTLGQGPEFLTYFQNEAQLEKSRLLSDRFSAERPKGSFSTLEIQRTEQGDSAMYLCASSLFRLAGGPDEQFFGPGTRLTVL.